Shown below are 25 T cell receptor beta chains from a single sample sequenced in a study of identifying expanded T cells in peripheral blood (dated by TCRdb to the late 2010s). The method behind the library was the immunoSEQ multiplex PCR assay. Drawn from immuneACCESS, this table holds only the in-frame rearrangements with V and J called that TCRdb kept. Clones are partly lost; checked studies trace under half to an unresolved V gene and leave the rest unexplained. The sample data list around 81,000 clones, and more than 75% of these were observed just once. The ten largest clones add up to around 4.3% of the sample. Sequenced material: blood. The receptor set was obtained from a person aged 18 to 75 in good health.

The CDR3 DNA reads TGCGCCAGCAGTCGCGGGACAGGTGAAGCTTTCTTT. It codes for CASSRGTGEAFF. The V and J genes are TRBV4-3 and TRBJ1-1, with 8 bases fitting TRBD1. The V segment lost 6 bases and the J segment 7 bases; nucleotides outside the gene matches: 4. The CDR3 sequence is 12 residues long. Germline V gene data show CDR1 as LGHNA and CDR2 as YSLEER.

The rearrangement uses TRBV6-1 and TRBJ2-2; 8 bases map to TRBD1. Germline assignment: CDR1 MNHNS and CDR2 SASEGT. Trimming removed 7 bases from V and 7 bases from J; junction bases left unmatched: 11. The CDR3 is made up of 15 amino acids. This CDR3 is CASNMNRGSGGELFF. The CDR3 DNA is TGTGCCAGCAACATGAACAGGGGGTCGGGCGGGGAGCTGTTTTTT.

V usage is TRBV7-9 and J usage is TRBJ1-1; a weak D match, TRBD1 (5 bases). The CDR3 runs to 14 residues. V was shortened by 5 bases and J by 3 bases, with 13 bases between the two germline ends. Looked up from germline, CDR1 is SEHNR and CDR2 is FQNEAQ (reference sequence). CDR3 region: CASSPVRGYTEAFF. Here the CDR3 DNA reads TGTGCCAGCAGCCCCGTTCGGGGGTACACTGAAGCTTTCTTT.

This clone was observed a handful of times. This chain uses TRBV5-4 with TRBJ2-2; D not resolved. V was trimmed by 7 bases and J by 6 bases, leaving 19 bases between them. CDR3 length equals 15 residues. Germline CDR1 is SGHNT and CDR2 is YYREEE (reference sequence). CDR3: CASGERPPQSGELFF. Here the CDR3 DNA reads TGTGCCAGCGGTGAGAGACCCCCACAATCCGGGGAGCTGTTTTTT.

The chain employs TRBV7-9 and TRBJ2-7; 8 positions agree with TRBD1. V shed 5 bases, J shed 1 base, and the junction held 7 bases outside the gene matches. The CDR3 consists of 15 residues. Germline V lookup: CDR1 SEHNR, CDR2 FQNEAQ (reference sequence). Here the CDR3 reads CASSQAYRGSYEQYF. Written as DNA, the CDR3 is TGTGCCAGCAGCCAAGCCTACAGGGGGTCCTACGAGCAGTACTTC.

CDR3 coding DNA: TGCGCCAGCAGCTTGGCCGCAGGGCCCTTTGGAAACACCATATATTTT. As protein: CASSLAAGPFGNTIYF. V usage is TRBV5-1 and J usage is TRBJ1-3, with a weak D call TRBD1 (5 bases). Trimming removed 0 bases at V and 3 bases at J, with 13 bases between. CDR1 and CDR2 (germline): SGHRS, YFSETQ. The CDR3 is 16 amino acids.

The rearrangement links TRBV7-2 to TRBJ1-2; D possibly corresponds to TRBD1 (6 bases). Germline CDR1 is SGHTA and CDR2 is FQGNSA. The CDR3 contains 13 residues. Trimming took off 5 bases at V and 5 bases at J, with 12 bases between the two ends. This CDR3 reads CASSPGVWYGYTF. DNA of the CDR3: TGTGCCAGCAGCCCAGGGGTATGGTATGGCTACACCTTC.

The CDR3 spells CASSLPPNTEAFF. The CDR3 DNA follows: TGTGCCAGCAGCCTTCCCCCTAACACTGAAGCTTTCTTT. The chain couples TRBV11-2 to TRBJ1-1; D is unresolved. Germline CDR1 is SGHAT and CDR2 is FQNNGV. The V end was cut by 5 bases, the J end by 2 bases, with 9 bases between. The CDR3 is 13 residues long.

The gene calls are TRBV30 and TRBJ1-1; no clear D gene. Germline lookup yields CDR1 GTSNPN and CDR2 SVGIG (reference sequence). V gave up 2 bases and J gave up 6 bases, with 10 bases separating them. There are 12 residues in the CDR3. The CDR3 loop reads CAWSLPQPEAFF. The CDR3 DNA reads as TGTGCCTGGAGTCTACCCCAACCTGAAGCTTTCTTT.

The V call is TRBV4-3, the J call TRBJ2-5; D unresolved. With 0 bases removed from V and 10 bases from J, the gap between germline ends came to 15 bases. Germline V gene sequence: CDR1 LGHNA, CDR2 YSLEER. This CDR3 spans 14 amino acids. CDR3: CASSQEQSPSVQYF. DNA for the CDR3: TGCGCCAGCAGCCAAGAACAGTCCCCAAGTGTCCAGTACTTC.

Written as DNA, the CDR3 is TGTGCCAGCAGCCCGGGGGGGCCCTCCTACAATGAGCAGTTCTTC. Encoded protein: CASSPGGPSYNEQFF. V is TRBV7-2 and J is TRBJ2-1, with 8 positions matching TRBD2. Trimming removed 5 bases from V and 0 bases from J; junction bases left unmatched: 3. Per germline, CDR1 SGHTA and CDR2 FQGNSA. This CDR3 is 15 amino acids long.

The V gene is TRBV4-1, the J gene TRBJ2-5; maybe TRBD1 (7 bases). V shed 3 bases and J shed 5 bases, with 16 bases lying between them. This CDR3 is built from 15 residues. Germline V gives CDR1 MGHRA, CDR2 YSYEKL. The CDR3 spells CASSQGTGAGETQYF. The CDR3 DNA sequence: TGCGCCAGCAGCCAGGGTACAGGGGCGGGGGAGACCCAGTACTTC.

The CDR3 DNA reads TGTGCCAGCAGCCCAGGACTAGCGGGGGGCTTCACAGATACGCAGTATTTT. It translates to CASSPGLAGGFTDTQYF. This chain connects TRBV11-3 to TRBJ2-3; 14 positions match TRBD2. J gave up 2 bases and V 5 bases, and 6 bases lay outside the gene matches. The germline V gene encodes CDR1 SGHNT and CDR2 YENEEA. The CDR3 runs to 17 residues.

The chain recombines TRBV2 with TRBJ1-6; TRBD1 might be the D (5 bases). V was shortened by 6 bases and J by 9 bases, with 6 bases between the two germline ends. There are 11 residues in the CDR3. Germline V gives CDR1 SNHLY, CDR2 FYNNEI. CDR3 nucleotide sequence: TGTGCCAGCAGGGGGGGTTCACCCCTCCACTTT. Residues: CASRGGSPLHF.

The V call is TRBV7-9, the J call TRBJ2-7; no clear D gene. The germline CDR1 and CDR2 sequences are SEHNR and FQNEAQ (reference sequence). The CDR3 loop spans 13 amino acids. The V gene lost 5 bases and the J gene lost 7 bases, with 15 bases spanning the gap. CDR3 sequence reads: CASSLDLMEEQYF. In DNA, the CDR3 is TGTGCCAGCAGCCTTGACCTGATGGAGGAGCAGTACTTC. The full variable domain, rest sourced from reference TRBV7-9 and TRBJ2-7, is DTGVSQNPRHKITKRGQNVTFRCDPISEHNRLYWYRQTLGQGPEFLTYFQNEAQLEKSRLLSDRFSAERPKGSFSTLEIQRTEQGDSAMYLCASSLDLMEEQYFGPGTRLTVT.

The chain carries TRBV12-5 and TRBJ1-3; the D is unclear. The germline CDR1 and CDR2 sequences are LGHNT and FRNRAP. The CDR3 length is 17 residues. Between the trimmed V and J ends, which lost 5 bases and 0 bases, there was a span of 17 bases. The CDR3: CASGPRAGFNSGNTIYF. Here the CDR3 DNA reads TGTGCTAGTGGTCCTCGGGCGGGCTTCAACTCTGGAAACACCATATATTTT.

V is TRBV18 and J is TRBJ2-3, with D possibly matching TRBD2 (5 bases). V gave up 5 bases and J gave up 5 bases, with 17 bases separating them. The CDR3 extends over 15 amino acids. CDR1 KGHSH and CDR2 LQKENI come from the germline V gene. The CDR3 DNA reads TGTGCCAGCTCAATCCCTCAGGTTCGGGGAGATACGCAGTATTTT. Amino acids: CASSIPQVRGDTQYF.

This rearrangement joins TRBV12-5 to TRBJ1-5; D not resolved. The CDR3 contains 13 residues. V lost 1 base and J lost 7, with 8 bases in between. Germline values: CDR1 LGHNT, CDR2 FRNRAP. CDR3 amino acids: CASGLGPGQPQHF. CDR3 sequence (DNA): TGTGCTAGTGGTTTGGGACCCGGACAGCCCCAGCATTTT.

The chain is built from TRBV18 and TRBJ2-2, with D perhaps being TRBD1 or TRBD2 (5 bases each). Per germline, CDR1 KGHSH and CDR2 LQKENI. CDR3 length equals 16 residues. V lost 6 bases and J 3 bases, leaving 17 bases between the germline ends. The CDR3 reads CASSPIGREYTGELFF. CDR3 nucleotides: TGTGCCAGCTCTCCGATAGGCAGGGAGTACACCGGGGAGCTGTTTTTT.

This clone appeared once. The CDR3 DNA reads as TGTGCCAGCAGCCAACAAGCACGGTTTTATGAAAAACTGTTTTTT. Translation: CASSQQARFYEKLFF. The J gene is TRBJ1-4, the V gene TRBV14, with no clear D. CDR3 size: 15 residues. Trimming took off 2 bases at V and 6 bases at J, with 13 bases between the two ends. Germline-derived CDR1 and CDR2 are SGHDN and FVKESK.

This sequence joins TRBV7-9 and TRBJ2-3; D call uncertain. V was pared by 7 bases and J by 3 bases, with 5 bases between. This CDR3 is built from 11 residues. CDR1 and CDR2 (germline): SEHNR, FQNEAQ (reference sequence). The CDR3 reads CASTPTDTQYF. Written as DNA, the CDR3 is TGTGCCAGCACCCCTACAGATACGCAGTATTTT.

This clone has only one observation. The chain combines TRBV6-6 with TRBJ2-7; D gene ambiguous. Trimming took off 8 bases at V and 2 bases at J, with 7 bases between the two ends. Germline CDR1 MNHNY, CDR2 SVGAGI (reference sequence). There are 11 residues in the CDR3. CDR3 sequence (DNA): TGTGCCAGCCGAATAGCCTACGAGCAGTACTTC. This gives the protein CASRIAYEQYF.

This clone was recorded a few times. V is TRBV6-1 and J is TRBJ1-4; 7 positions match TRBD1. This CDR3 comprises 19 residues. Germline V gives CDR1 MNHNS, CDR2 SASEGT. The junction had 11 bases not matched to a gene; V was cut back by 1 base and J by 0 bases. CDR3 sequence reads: CASSEETVGQTATNEKLFF. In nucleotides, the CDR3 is TGTGCCAGCAGTGAAGAGACTGTGGGACAGACCGCAACTAATGAAAAACTGTTTTTT.

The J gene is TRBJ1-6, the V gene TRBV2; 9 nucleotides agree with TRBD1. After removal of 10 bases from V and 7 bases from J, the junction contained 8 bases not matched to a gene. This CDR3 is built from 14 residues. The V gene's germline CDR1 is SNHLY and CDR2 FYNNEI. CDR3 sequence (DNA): TGTGCCATCGCGCGAGGGACAGGGAATTCACCCCTCCACTTT. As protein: CAIARGTGNSPLHF.

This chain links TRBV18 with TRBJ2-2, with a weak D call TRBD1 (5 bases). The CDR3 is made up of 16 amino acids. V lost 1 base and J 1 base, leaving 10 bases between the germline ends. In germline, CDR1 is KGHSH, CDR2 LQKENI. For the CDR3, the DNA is TGTGCCAGCTCACCACGGGTGGGGCAGAACACCGGGGAGCTGTTTTTT. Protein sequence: CASSPRVGQNTGELFF.